This T cell receptor beta chain comes out of a study of OX40 agonist ivuxolimab in advanced cancers. Study conclusions and caveats: Clonal expansion was seen in CD4+ and CD8+ blood T cells by week 6 at 0.1 to 3.0 mg/kg.

Sequenced by immunoSEQ multiplex PCR; TCRdb stores in-frame clones only, minus some. Here the sample spans about 44,000 clones, less than 90% being singletons. In regard to this clone: The antigen remains undetermined.

The length of the CDR3 is 15 residues. Trimming removed 7 bases from V and 5 bases from J; junction bases left unmatched: 13. Germline lookup yields CDR1 MNHNY and CDR2 SVGAGI (reference sequence). This TCR was sampled from an adult with an advanced solid tumor such as melanoma, head and neck, liver or kidney cancer. Sequenced material: CD4+ or CD8+ T cells sorted from blood, taken in a trial of the OX40 agonist ivuxolimab. The gene calls are TRBV6-6 and TRBJ2-5; 7 bases line up with TRBD1. The CDR3 spells CASTLSRTGWETQYF. CDR3 sequence (DNA): TGTGCCAGCACCCTATCGAGGACAGGTTGGGAGACCCAGTACTTC.